The 6 T cell receptor beta chains in this list originate from one sample, sequenced in a study of shared clonotypes between healthy human individuals. Clones were sequenced by immunoSEQ multiplex PCR, and TCRdb holds only the in-frame ones, with some missing. Seen here are 190,000 or so clones, around 63% observed once, and the top ten hold 10%. Material: memory CD4+ T cells sorted from blood. This sample's subset: CD45RA-negative fraction. The receptors were sampled from a man aged 25-45 years in good health.

This chain joins TRBV5-6 and TRBJ1-5; D not certain. The CDR3 covers 13 residues. Germline CDR1 and CDR2: SGHDT and YYEEEE. V was shortened by 4 bases and J by 5 bases, with 10 bases between the two germline ends. CDR3 DNA: TGTGCCAGCAGCCTATCAGTTGATCAGCCCCAGCATTTT. This gives the protein CASSLSVDQPQHF.

The V gene is TRBV11-2, the J gene TRBJ1-3, with D possibly matching TRBD1 (6 bases). This CDR3 is 14 amino acids long. CDR1 and CDR2 from the germline V gene are SGHAT and FQNNGV. The V end lost 4 bases, the J end lost 2 bases, and 9 bases lay between the germline ends. CDR3 sequence: CASSSGVTGNTIYF. The CDR3 DNA sequence: TGTGCCAGCAGCTCAGGGGTAACTGGAAACACCATATATTTT. Drawing the rest from reference TRBV11-2 and TRBJ1-3, the complete variable domain is EAGVAQSPRYKIIEKRQSVAFWCNPISGHATLYWYQQILGQGPKLLIQFQNNGVVDDSQLPKDRFSAERLKGVDSTLKIQPAKLEDSAVYLCASSSGVTGNTIYFGEGSWLTVV.

The genes are TRBV23-1 and TRBJ1-2, with TRBD1 as a possible D gene (5 bases). TRBV23-1 is an open reading frame whose function is uncertain. The germline V and J ends were trimmed by 8 bases and 8 bases, with 21 bases remaining between them. The CDR3 covers 14 residues. CDR3 sequence: CASLHRLILLGYTF. DNA for the CDR3: TGCGCCAGCCTTCACAGGTTAATCCTTCTGGGCTACACCTTC.

This chain links TRBV7-9 with TRBJ1-4; D ambiguous. V was clipped by 11 bases and J by 8 bases, with 12 bases between them. The CDR3 spans 11 residues. The germline V gene has CDR1 SEHNR and CDR2 FQNEAQ (reference sequence). Here the CDR3 reads CASGMGEKLFF. CDR3 bases: TGTGCCTCGGGGATGGGGGAAAAACTGTTTTTT.

V and J are TRBV10-2 and TRBJ1-3; D not resolved. Germline assignment: CDR1 WSHSY and CDR2 SAAADI. The CDR3 consists of 18 residues. With 1 base removed from V and 2 bases from J, the gap between germline ends came to 18 bases. CDR3 sequence (DNA): TGCGCCAGCAGTGAGTGGGGTGAGGCAGGCGCGGCTGGAAACACCATATATTTT. It codes for CASSEWGEAGAAGNTIYF.

This clone was detected many times. This sequence joins TRBV5-4 and TRBJ2-5; D not resolved. The germline V gene has CDR1 SGHNT and CDR2 YYREEE (reference sequence). Trimming cost V 9 bases and J 2 bases, with 14 bases left between them. CDR3 length: 13 residues. In nucleotides, the CDR3 is TGTGCCACATCATCGACGTATCAAGAGACCCAGTACTTC. Amino acid sequence: CATSSTYQETQYF.